The 25 T cell receptor beta chains presented below share a single source sample, sequenced in a study of cytotoxic CD8 clonotypes in ibrutinib-treated CLL. The table came from immunoSEQ multiplex PCR; TCRdb's copy has only in-frame clones and leaves some out. The table lists about 300,000 clones, less than 85% of them singletons. The sequencing used PBMCs, collected at disease progression, from a patient treated with ibrutinib. Receptors were obtained from a human donor with chronic lymphocytic leukemia.

The V and J genes are TRBV9 and TRBJ2-5, with D possibly TRBD2 on 7 matching bases. Trimming stripped 0 bases from V and 5 bases from J, with 14 bases between. The germline V gene has CDR1 SGDLS and CDR2 YYNGEE. The CDR3 runs to 15 residues. CDR3 protein: CASSVVGGARETQYF. CDR3 nucleotides: TGTGCCAGCAGCGTAGTGGGGGGGGCCCGCGAGACCCAGTACTTC.

The chain uses TRBV9 and TRBJ2-1; TRBD2 matches at 8 bases. CDR1 and CDR2 from the germline V gene are SGDLS and YYNGEE. V shed 1 base and J 3 bases; nucleotides not matched to a gene: 3. The CDR3 totals 15 residues. CDR3 amino acids: CASSVRLAGYNEQFF. The CDR3 nucleotides read TGTGCCAGCAGCGTACGCCTAGCGGGCTACAATGAGCAGTTCTTC.

This clone was picked up a small number of times. The J gene is TRBJ2-1, the V gene TRBV7-2; 9 bases fit TRBD2. The CDR3 runs to 14 residues. In germline, CDR1 is SGHTA, CDR2 FQGNSA. The ends lost 3 bases at V and 5 bases at J; junction bases unmatched: 2. The CDR3 protein is CASSLTSGHNEQFF. CDR3 bases: TGTGCCAGCAGCTTGACTAGCGGTCACAATGAGCAGTTCTTC.

The V and J genes are TRBV11-1 and TRBJ2-7; perhaps TRBD2 as D (6 bases). The length of the CDR3 is 15 residues. The V gene's germline CDR1 is SGHAT and CDR2 FQDESV (reference sequence). The V end lost 5 bases, the J end lost 0 bases, and 14 bases lay between the germline ends. The CDR3 coding sequence is TGTGCCAGCAGCACCGGGACTTTCAGCTCCTACGAGCAGTACTTC. It specifies CASSTGTFSSYEQYF.

This clone was recorded a few times. This chain connects TRBV7-8 to TRBJ1-2, with 7 bases that match TRBD1. Per germline, CDR1 SGHVS and CDR2 FQNEAQ. The length of the CDR3 is 12 residues. Unmatched junction bases numbered 3, after V lost 1 base and J lost 10 bases. The CDR3 loop is CASSLGTGHYTF. Here the CDR3 DNA reads TGTGCCAGCAGCTTAGGGACAGGTCACTACACCTTC.

V and J are TRBV7-2 and TRBJ2-7; D remains unclear. The V end was cut by 5 bases, the J end by 5 bases, with 10 bases between. The CDR3 length is 12 residues. Germline CDR1 reads SGHTA; CDR2 reads FQGNSA. The DNA of the CDR3 is TGTGCCAGCAGCCCTCTCTTCCACGAGCAGTACTTC. Encoded protein: CASSPLFHEQYF. Looking up the rest from reference TRBV7-2 and TRBJ2-7 gives the full variable domain: GAGVSQSPSNKVTEKGKDVELRCDPISGHTALYWYRQSLGQGLEFLIYFQGNSAPDKSGLPSDRFSAERTGGSVSTLTIQRTQQEDSAVYLCASSPLFHEQYFGPGTRLTVT.

The genes are TRBV28 and TRBJ2-6, with 8 bases lining up with TRBD1. CDR3 length equals 18 residues. V lost 3 bases, J lost 1 base, and 8 bases stayed unmatched. Per germline, CDR1 MDHEN and CDR2 SYDVKM. DNA for the CDR3: TGTGCCAGCAGTTTTCTAGCAGGGGGCGCGTCTGGGGCCAACGTCCTGACTTTC. The encoded protein is CASSFLAGGASGANVLTF.

The chain combines TRBV28 with TRBJ2-3; 12 bases align to TRBD2. CDR3 length equals 18 residues. The junction had 10 bases not matched to a gene; V was cut back by 1 base and J by 5 bases. Germline CDR1 is MDHEN and CDR2 is SYDVKM. The CDR3 loop reads CASSLSLTSGRREDTQYF. In DNA, the CDR3 is TGTGCCAGCAGTTTATCCCTGACTAGCGGGAGACGAGAAGATACGCAGTATTTT.

The genes are TRBV9 and TRBJ2-2, with D perhaps matching TRBD1 or TRBD2 (5 bases each). The CDR3 length is 16 residues. V lost 0 bases and J 4 bases, leaving 13 bases between the germline ends. Germline V gene data show CDR1 as SGDLS and CDR2 as YYNGEE. The CDR3, as DNA: TGTGCCAGCAGCGTAGTGGCCGGGACGGGCACCGGGGAGCTGTTTTTT. This encodes CASSVVAGTGTGELFF.

The chain recombines TRBV18 with TRBJ2-7, with D maybe TRBD2 (5 bases). The CDR3 totals 14 residues. Trimming removed 3 bases at V and 0 bases at J, with 9 bases between. Germline V gives CDR1 KGHSH, CDR2 LQKENI. The CDR3 here is CASSPSGYSYEQYF. Here the CDR3 DNA reads TGTGCCAGCTCACCGTCGGGGTACTCCTACGAGCAGTACTTC.

The chain joins TRBV25-1 to TRBJ1-1; D perhaps matches TRBD1 (6 bases). This CDR3 is built from 14 residues. Per germline, CDR1 MGHDK and CDR2 SYGVNS. Between the trimmed V and J ends, which lost 2 bases and 8 bases, there was a span of 15 bases. CDR3 sequence (DNA): TGTGCCAGCAGTGAAATAGAGATCGGGACAGAAGCTTTCTTT. It translates to CASSEIEIGTEAFF.

V usage is TRBV4-3 and J usage is TRBJ2-1; no clear D gene. The CDR3 contains 14 residues. Germline V lookup: CDR1 LGHNA, CDR2 YSLEER. The V gene lost 0 bases and the J gene lost 8 bases, with 11 bases spanning the gap. Written as DNA, the CDR3 is TGCGCCAGCAGCCAAGATTGGACCGAGGATGAGCAGTTCTTC. Its translation: CASSQDWTEDEQFF.

The CDR3 is CASSLVGVTEAFF. The CDR3 DNA reads as TGTGCCAGCAGCTTGGTAGGGGTCACTGAAGCTTTCTTT. V gene TRBV5-4 combines with J gene TRBJ1-1; tentative D call: TRBD1 (5 bases). Germline CDR1 and CDR2: SGHNT and YYREEE (reference sequence). This CDR3 is built from 13 residues. Deletions cut 0 bases from V and 4 bases from J, with 7 bases between. Full variable domain (remainder filled in from reference TRBV5-4 and TRBJ1-1): ETGVTQSPTHLIKTRGQQVTLRCSSQSGHNTVSWYQQALGQGPQFIFQYYREEENGRGNFPPRFSGLQFPNYSSELNVNALELDDSALYLCASSLVGVTEAFFGQGTRLTVV.

The gene calls are TRBV11-2 and TRBJ2-2, with D possibly being TRBD1 (6 bases). Trimming stripped 6 bases from V and 4 bases from J, with 15 bases between. This CDR3 region has 15 residues. Germline V lookup: CDR1 SGHAT, CDR2 FQNNGV. This chain's CDR3 is CASRPTGFATGELFF. CDR3 in DNA: TGTGCCAGCAGACCTACAGGGTTTGCCACCGGGGAGCTGTTTTTT. Filled out from reference TRBV11-2 and TRBJ2-2, the complete variable domain reads EAGVAQSPRYKIIEKRQSVAFWCNPISGHATLYWYQQILGQGPKLLIQFQNNGVVDDSQLPKDRFSAERLKGVDSTLKIQPAKLEDSAVYLCASRPTGFATGELFFGEGSRLTVL.

The rearrangement joins TRBV4-2 to TRBJ1-1, with no clear D. Looked up from germline, CDR1 is LGHNA and CDR2 is YNFKEQ. The CDR3 is made up of 16 amino acids. Trimming took off 0 bases at V and 0 bases at J, with 11 bases between the two ends. The CDR3 DNA follows: TGTGCCAGCAGCCAAGAGGTCTTACGGCTGAACACTGAAGCTTTCTTT. Protein sequence: CASSQEVLRLNTEAFF.

This chain uses TRBV6-5 with TRBJ2-6; D not resolved. Trimming pared 0 bases from V and 4 bases from J, leaving 10 bases between. Per germline, CDR1 MNHEY and CDR2 SVGAGI. The CDR3 extends over 16 amino acids. In nucleotides, the CDR3 is TGTGCCAGCAGTTACTCGCCGAATCTCGGGGCCAACGTCCTGACTTTC. Residues: CASSYSPNLGANVLTF.

The V gene is TRBV7-8, the J gene TRBJ1-4; 8 bases are shared with TRBD1. The CDR3 extends over 15 amino acids. Germline V CDR1 and CDR2: SGHVS, FQNEAQ. Trimming took 1 base from V and 7 from J; bases not matched to a gene: 5. Here the CDR3 reads CASSLGAGGFEKLFF. The CDR3 region has the DNA TGTGCCAGCAGCTTAGGGGCAGGGGGCTTTGAAAAACTGTTTTTT.

Comment on this clone: Other DNA sequences in the same sample also yield this CDR3. The V gene is TRBV11-2, the J gene TRBJ1-5; unclear D gene. The V end lost 1 base, the J end lost 6 bases, and 7 bases lay between the germline ends. The germline V gene encodes CDR1 SGHAT and CDR2 FQNNGV. The CDR3 loop spans 13 amino acids. The CDR3 DNA follows: TGTGCCAGCAGCTTAGCCGGAGGTCAGCCCCAGCATTTT. Residues: CASSLAGGQPQHF. Full variable domain (rest looked up from reference TRBV11-2 and TRBJ1-5): EAGVAQSPRYKIIEKRQSVAFWCNPISGHATLYWYQQILGQGPKLLIQFQNNGVVDDSQLPKDRFSAERLKGVDSTLKIQPAKLEDSAVYLCASSLAGGQPQHFGDGTRLSIL.

The CDR3 DNA follows: TGCGCCAGCAGCGATCACTCACAGGGGATGAACACTGAAGCTTTCTTT. Residues: CASSDHSQGMNTEAFF. The chain recombines TRBV4-1 with TRBJ1-1; TRBD1 agrees at 7 bases. Per the germline V gene, CDR1 is MGHRA and CDR2 is YSYEKL. The CDR3 has 16 amino acids. Trimming cost V 5 bases and J 0 bases; bases outside gene matches: 9.

The chain combines TRBV27 with TRBJ2-7, with TRBD2 identical over 10 bases. V was clipped by 7 bases and J by 7 bases; unmatched bases: 10. CDR1 and CDR2 from the germline V gene are MNHEY and SMNVEV (reference sequence). CDR3 size: 14 residues. CDR3 residues: CASTSLAGVGEQYF. The CDR3 bases are TGTGCCAGCACCTCCCTAGCGGGAGTGGGTGAGCAGTACTTC.

In this sample, this clone turned up once. This sequence joins TRBV5-1 and TRBJ2-5; 9 bases map to TRBD2. V was clipped by 0 bases and J by 4 bases; unmatched bases: 4. This CDR3 comprises 15 residues. Per the germline V gene, CDR1 is SGHRS and CDR2 is YFSETQ. CDR3 protein: CASSLGGGAPETQYF. CDR3 DNA sequence: TGCGCCAGCAGCTTGGGCGGGGGGGCCCCAGAGACCCAGTACTTC.

This clone was seen a few times. J is TRBJ1-5 and V is TRBV27; D gene ambiguous. The CDR3 consists of 16 residues. The germline CDR1 and CDR2 sequences are MNHEY and SMNVEV (reference sequence). Trimming removed 2 bases at V and 0 bases at J, with 11 bases between. DNA for the CDR3: TGTGCCAGCAGTTTAGTTGGCGGAATTAGCAATCAGCCCCAGCATTTT. It specifies CASSLVGGISNQPQHF.

The genes are TRBV19 and TRBJ2-7; possibly TRBD1 for D (6 bases). The CDR3 loop spans 13 amino acids. Trimming took off 6 bases at V and 1 base at J, with 10 bases between the two ends. Germline V gene data show CDR1 as LNHDA and CDR2 as SQIVND (reference sequence). In DNA form, the CDR3 reads TGTGCCAGTAGCGCAACAGGGTCCTACGAGCAGTACTTC. Its protein product is CASSATGSYEQYF.

Only a few counts were recorded for this clone. V gene TRBV7-8 combines with J gene TRBJ2-2; D uncertain. The CDR3 loop spans 17 amino acids. Trimming shortened V by 1 base and J by 4 bases, and 16 bases separated the two germline ends. Germline CDR1 reads SGHVS; CDR2 reads FQNEAQ. CDR3 sequence reads: CASSLERNRVSTGELFF. The CDR3 region has the DNA TGTGCCAGCAGCTTAGAGCGCAATAGGGTATCCACCGGGGAGCTGTTTTTT.

V usage is TRBV5-4 and J usage is TRBJ2-7, with no clear D. The CDR3 length is 13 residues. Germline CDR1 SGHNT, CDR2 YYREEE (reference sequence). V lost 1 base and J lost 3, with 8 bases in between. Here the CDR3 DNA reads TGTGCCAGCAGCTTGCCGGCTGGCTACGAGCAGTACTTC. Translation: CASSLPAGYEQYF.